These T cell receptor beta chains were read from a single sample in a study of blood T cell repertoires in COVID-19. The method was immunoSEQ multiplex PCR; TCRdb's version includes in-frame clones alone and lacks a portion of them. Counted here are over 150,000 clones, around nine tenths occurring once; the ten biggest clones make up about 3%. Material: peripheral blood. The receptors here all came from a man in his forties or fifties with active or convalescent COVID-19. The CDR3 runs from the conserved cysteine through the conserved F or W. The D gene is left open where the match is weak. Only some rows state a clone size, as once, few, many or a class for expanded clones.

TRBD2	-	TRBJ2-6	TRBV5-1	TGCGCCAGCAGCTTGGAACCCCTGGCTAGCGGGGGGGCTGGGGCCAACGTCCTGACTTTC	CASSLEPLASGGAGANVLTF
-	-	TRBJ1-1	TRBV24-1	TGTGCCACTGGGGGGGCTAAGGGAGGGCACACTGAAGCTTTCTTT	CATGGAKGGHTEAFF
TRBD1	-	TRBJ1-1	TRBV27	TGTGCCAGCTACCAGGGGGCGATGAACACTGAAGCTTTCTTT	CASYQGAMNTEAFF
TRBD1	-	TRBJ2-5	TRBV4-1	TGCGCCAGCAGCCAAGGTTTCAGGGGGAATGCCTTTAGGGAGACCCAGTACTTC	CASSQGFRGNAFRETQYF
-	-	TRBJ2-1	TRBV5-1	TGCGCCAGCAGCTTGGATGGGCAGACCAATGAGCAGTTCTTC	CASSLDGQTNEQFF
-	-	TRBJ2-7	TRBV6-2/TRBV6-3	TGTGCCAGCGGCCCCGGGGGCTACGAGCAGTACTTC	CASGPGGYEQYF
-	-	TRBJ1-5	TRBV19	TGTGCCAGTAGTATAGCGGGAAATCAGCCCCAGCATTTT	CASSIAGNQPQHF
-	-	TRBJ1-1	TRBV5-1	TGCGCCAGCAGCTTGGGACAGGACACTGAAGCTTTCTTT	CASSLGQDTEAFF
-	-	TRBJ2-1	TRBV5-8	TGTGCCAGCAGCTTGACCCCCAGGGGCTCCTACAATGAGCAGTTCTTC	CASSLTPRGSYNEQFF
TRBD2	-	TRBJ2-7	TRBV4-3	TGCGCCAGCAGCCGTTACACTAGCGGGGAATACGAGCAGTACTTC	CASSRYTSGEYEQYF
-	-	TRBJ1-4	TRBV4-1	TGCGCCAGCAGCCAAGGGGAGCAGGCGCTTGCAACTAATGAAAAACTGTTTTTT	CASSQGEQALATNEKLFF
-	once	TRBJ1-5	TRBV12-3/TRBV12-4	TGTGCCAGCAGTTCCAGGGTAAATCAGCCCCAGCATTTT	CASSSRVNQPQHF
-	-	TRBJ1-4	TRBV7-2	TGTGCCAGCAGCTTAGGGGGACAAATTAATGAAAAACTGTTTTTT	CASSLGGQINEKLFF
-	-	TRBJ1-1	TRBV14	TGTGCCAGCAGCTCTTACACTGAAGCTTTCTTT	CASSSYTEAFF
TRBD2	-	TRBJ2-5	TRBV20-1	TGCAGTGCTAGTGATCTAGCGGGGGGCCTCCAAGAGACCCAGTACTTC	CSASDLAGGLQETQYF
TRBD2	-	TRBJ2-2	TRBV12-3/TRBV12-4	TGTGCCACCGCAGCGGGAGCGACCGGGGAGCTGTTTTTT	CATAAGATGELFF
-	once	TRBJ1-3	TRBV11-2	TGTGCCAGCAGCTCTCGGACAGATGGAAACACCATATATTTT	CASSSRTDGNTIYF
TRBD2	-	TRBJ2-1	TRBV4-1	TGCGCCAGCAGCCAAGATCGGTTAGCGGGGGTGAATGAGCAGTTCTTC	CASSQDRLAGVNEQFF
-	-	TRBJ1-6	TRBV5-1	TGCGCCAGCAGCTCTGAGCAGGGAAACTCACCCCTCCACTTT	CASSSEQGNSPLHF
-	once	TRBJ2-3	TRBV6-2/TRBV6-3	TGTGCCAGCAGTTACAGGGGGTCAGACACAGATACGCAGTATTTT	CASSYRGSDTDTQYF
TRBD1	-	TRBJ1-5	TRBV7-4	TGTGCCAGCAGCTCGTCGAGTATAGGACAGGGAATAAGCCGATTTCAGCCCCAGCATTTT	CASSSSSIGQGISRFQPQHF
TRBD2	-	TRBJ2-1	TRBV4-1	TGCGCCAGCAGCCGCACTAGCGGGGACTACAATGAGCAGTTCTTC	CASSRTSGDYNEQFF
TRBD1	-	TRBJ1-2	TRBV10-3	TGTGCCATCAGTGCAGATCCGGGACAGGGATGGGACTATGGCTACACCTTC	CAISADPGQGWDYGYTF
TRBD2	-	TRBJ2-7	TRBV6-4	TGTGCCAGCAGTGACTCCCGGACTAGCCTGGGCTACGAGCAGTACTTC	CASSDSRTSLGYEQYF
TRBD2	-	TRBJ2-2	TRBV5-1	TGCGCCAGCAGCTCATTTAGCGGGGGCACCGGGGAGCTGTTTTTT	CASSSFSGGTGELFF
TRBD2	few	TRBJ2-3	TRBV5-6	TGTGCCAGCAGCTGGACTAGCGGGGGCACAGATACGCAGTATTTT	CASSWTSGGTDTQYF
-	-	TRBJ1-6	TRBV7-2	TGTGCCAGCAGCTTAGACCGGACATATAATTCACCCCTCCACTTT	CASSLDRTYNSPLHF
-	-	TRBJ1-1	TRBV5-1	TGCGCCAGCAGACCCCCCAGGGGCTTCGCTGAAGCTTTCTTT	CASRPPRGFAEAFF
TRBD1	-	TRBJ1-4	TRBV30	TGTGCCTGGAGGGGTGGGACAGGGAATGAAAAACTGTTTTTT	CAWRGGTGNEKLFF
TRBD1	-	TRBJ1-1	TRBV5-1	TGCGCCAGCAGCGAACAGGGGGCTCATGGAGCTTTCTTT	CASSEQGAHGAFF
-	-	TRBJ1-1	TRBV29-1	TGCAGCGTTGGAGTGACAGGTCGGGTGACTGAAGCTTTCTTT	CSVGVTGRVTEAFF
-	-	TRBJ1-5	TRBV7-9	TGTGCCAGCAGCTTAACAGGTAGTCAGCCCCAGCATTTT	CASSLTGSQPQHF
-	few	TRBJ2-5	TRBV27	TGTGCCAGCAGTTTCGCGGAACAAGAGACCCAGTACTTC	CASSFAEQETQYF
TRBD2	-	TRBJ2-5	TRBV24-1	TGTGCCACCAGTGATCCTCGGACTAGTGGCGAGACCCAGTACTTC	CATSDPRTSGETQYF
-	-	TRBJ1-1	TRBV3-1/TRBV3-2	TGTGCCAGCAGCCCCGGGACTGGGTCCTCTGAAGCTTTCTTT	CASSPGTGSSEAFF
-	-	TRBJ2-5	TRBV3-1/TRBV3-2	TGTGCCAGCAGCCAAGGGGGCCGAGAGACCCAGTACTTC	CASSQGGRETQYF
-	-	TRBJ2-1	TRBV5-1	TGCGCCAGCAGCTTGGGCGACAATGAGCAGTTCTTC	CASSLGDNEQFF
TRBD1	-	TRBJ2-7	TRBV9	TGTGCCAGCAGCGGAGGGGGACAGGGAAACGAGCAGTACTTC	CASSGGGQGNEQYF
-	once	TRBJ1-6	TRBV7-2	TGTGCCAGCAGCCACCGACAGAGTGGTTCACCCCTCCACTTT	CASSHRQSGSPLHF
-	-	TRBJ1-1	TRBV2	TGTGCCAGCAAGGTTGCGACAGTAAACACTGAAGCTTTCTTT	CASKVATVNTEAFF
TRBD1	-	TRBJ2-5	TRBV7-9	TGTGCCAGCAGCTCTCAGGGGGCAAGGGAGACCCAGTACTTC	CASSSQGARETQYF
TRBD1	few	TRBJ1-2	TRBV18	TGTGCCAGCTCACCACCGAGGGGACAGGGTTATGGCTACACCTTC	CASSPPRGQGYGYTF